This T cell receptor (beta chain) was sequenced for a study of stem cell transplantation in POMP-related autoinflammatory disease. The wider study: Before transplant, CD4+ T cells skewed naive and CD8+ proportions were low.

For this clone: Its antigen remains unidentified.

The germline CDR1 and CDR2 sequences are LNHNV and YYDKDF (reference sequence). V was pared by 0 bases and J by 3 bases, with 9 bases between. The CDR3 contains 14 residues. Study findings and constraints: A trend toward lower repertoire diversity and greater clonality appeared in every analyzed T-cell subset of PRAID patients. Unique TRB V-J gene pairings were limited in number in patients with PRAID.

Assay: immunoSEQ multiplex PCR; the TCRdb copy retains only in-frame clones and omits some. The sample shows approximately 30,000 clones, 70% to 90% of them seen only once. Prominent immunodeficiency with autoinflammation defined PRAID. Sequenced material: CD4+ T cells from PBMCs, taken before stem cell transplantation. The V call is TRBV15, the J call TRBJ2-7; no firm D call. This TCR was recovered from a human donor with POMP-related autoinflammation and immune dysregulation (PRAID). The CDR3: CATSRDLGNYEQYF. DNA for the CDR3: TGTGCCACCAGCAGAGATCTAGGCAACTACGAGCAGTACTTC. Using reference TRBV15 and TRBJ2-7 for the parts outside the CDR3, the full variable domain is DAMVIQNPRYQVTQFGKPVTLSCSQTLNHNVMYWYQQKSSQAPKLLFHYYDKDFNNEADTPDNFQSRRPNTSFCFLDIRSPGLGDTAMYLCATSRDLGNYEQYFGPGTRLTVT.